This T cell receptor beta chain is from a study of OX40 agonist ivuxolimab in advanced cancers. Study as a whole: Patients were dosed with the agonistic anti-OX40 (CD134) antibody ivuxolimab. Notes on the study in general: Low clonal expansion, among the lowest seen, marked partial responders at 0.1-3.0 mg/kg.

V was clipped by 3 bases and J by 7 bases, with 15 bases between them. The CDR3 runs 14 residues. Germline values: CDR1 WNHNN, CDR2 SYGVQD (reference sequence). Points on this clone: Its specificity is not known.

Using immunoSEQ multiplex PCR, the repertoire was profiled, and TCRdb retains in-frame clones only, with some absent. This table has 50,000 or so clones, 84% appearing once. This receptor was obtained from an adult with an advanced solid tumor such as melanoma, head and neck, liver or kidney cancer. The rearrangement uses TRBV10-1 and TRBJ1-1; D gene unclear. The source material was CD4+ or CD8+ T cells sorted from blood, sampled in a trial of the OX40 agonist ivuxolimab. CDR3 DNA: TGCGCCAGCAGTGAAGGCCCCCTGGGCAGTGAAGCTTTCTTT. Residues: CASSEGPLGSEAFF.